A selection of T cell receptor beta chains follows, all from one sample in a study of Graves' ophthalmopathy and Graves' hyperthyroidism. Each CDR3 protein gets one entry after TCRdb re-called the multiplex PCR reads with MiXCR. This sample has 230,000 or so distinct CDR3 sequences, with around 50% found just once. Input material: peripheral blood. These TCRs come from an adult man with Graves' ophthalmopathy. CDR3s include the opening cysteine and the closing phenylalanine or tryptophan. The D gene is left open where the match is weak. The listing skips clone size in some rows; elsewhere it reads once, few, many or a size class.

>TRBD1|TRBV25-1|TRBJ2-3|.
TGTGCCAGCAGTGCACCTGGGACAGGGGGTTCCGAGTATTTT
CASSAPGTGGSEYF
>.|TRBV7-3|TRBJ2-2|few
TGTGCCAGCAGCTTCGGACCTACCGGGGAGCTGTTTTTT
CASSFGPTGELFF
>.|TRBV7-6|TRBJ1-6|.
TGTGCCAGCAGCGTCGGAAGGGTTTCACCCCTCCACTTT
CASSVGRVSPLHF
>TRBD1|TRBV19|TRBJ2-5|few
TGTGCCAGTAGTGGCGGGACAGGGGAGACCCAGTACTTC
CASSGGTGETQYF
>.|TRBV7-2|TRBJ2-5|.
TGTGCCAGCAGCCCAAGACTAGCCACAGGGGAGGCCCAGTACTTC
CASSPRLATGEAQYF
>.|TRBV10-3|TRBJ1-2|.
TGTGCCATCAGTGAAGTGTCCTATGGCTACACCTTC
CAISEVSYGYTF
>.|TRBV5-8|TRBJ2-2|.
TGTGCCAGCAGCCTGACAGGGCGGGGCACCGGGGAGCTGTTTTTT
CASSLTGRGTGELFF
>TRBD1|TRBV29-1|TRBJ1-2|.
TGCAGCATCTGGTTCAGGGGGCGCGGCTACACCTTC
CSIWFRGRGYTF
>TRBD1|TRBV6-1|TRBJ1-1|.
TGTGCCAGCATCATTACAGGGGGCGCTGAAGCTTTCTTT
CASIITGGAEAFF
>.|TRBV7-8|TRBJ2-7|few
TGTGCCAGCAGCTTAACCCGGGAGAGCCACCTTAACGAGCAGTACTTC
CASSLTRESHLNEQYF
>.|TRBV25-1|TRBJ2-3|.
TGTGCCAGCAGTGATCCCCGTATCAGGGAGGACAATCCATTCACAGATACGCAGTATTTT
CASSDPRIREDNPFTDTQYF
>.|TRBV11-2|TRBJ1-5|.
TGTGCCAGCAGCTTAAATGCTATGAGCAATCAGCCCCAGCATTTT
CASSLNAMSNQPQHF
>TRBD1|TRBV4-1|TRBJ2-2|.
TGTGCCAGCAGCCCAACCGGACAGGCTAAGGAGCTGTTTTTT
CASSPTGQAKELFF
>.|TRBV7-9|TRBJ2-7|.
TGTGCCAGCAGCCTAAACCCGGTCCGGACCCGCAGCTCCTACGAGCAGTACTTC
CASSLNPVRTRSSYEQYF
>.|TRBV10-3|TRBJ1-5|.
TGTGCCAGCAAATATGCCCCTAACGAGCCCCAGCATTTT
CASKYAPNEPQHF
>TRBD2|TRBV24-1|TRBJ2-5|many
TGTGCCACCAGTGACCCTAGCGGGAGCGAGACCCAGTACTTC
CATSDPSGSETQYF
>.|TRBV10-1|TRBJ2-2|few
TGCGCCAGCAGTGAGTCGAGCCGGGGCATAACCGGGGAGCTGTTTTTT
CASSESSRGITGELFF
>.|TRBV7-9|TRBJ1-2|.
TGTGCCAGCAGCTTGGGGGGAGGGGCCACGGATGGCTACACCTTC
CASSLGGGATDGYTF
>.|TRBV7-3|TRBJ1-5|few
TGTGCCAGCAGCTCCAGCCCTAATCAGCCCCAGCATTTT
CASSSSPNQPQHF
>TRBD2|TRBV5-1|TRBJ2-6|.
TGCGCCAGCAGCCTCCTAGCGGGGGCCTTCTCTGGGGCCAACGTCCTGACTTTC
CASSLLAGAFSGANVLTF
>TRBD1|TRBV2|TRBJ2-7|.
TGTGCCAGCAGGGCCCTCGGGACAGGTAAACCCTACGAGCAGTACTTC
CASRALGTGKPYEQYF
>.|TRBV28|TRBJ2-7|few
TGTGCCAGCAGTTCGCTCGGACAGCGCTACGAGCAGTACTTC
CASSSLGQRYEQYF
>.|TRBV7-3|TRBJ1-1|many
TGTGCCAGCAGCCCTGGGACCTTGAACACTGAAGCTTTCTTT
CASSPGTLNTEAFF
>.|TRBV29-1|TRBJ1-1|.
TGCAGCCAACGGGATAGTTGGACTGAAGCTTTCTTT
CSQRDSWTEAFF
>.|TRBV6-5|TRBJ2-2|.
TGTGCCAGCAGTTTGTGGGACGGAACCACCGGGGAGCTTTTTTTT
CASSLWDGTTGELFF
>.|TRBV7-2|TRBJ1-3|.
TGTGCCAGCAGTGGGACTTCCAAGGGGAACACCATATATTTT
CASSGTSKGNTIYF
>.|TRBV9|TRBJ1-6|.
TGTGCCAGCAGCCAAGCTATAGGGTTTAATAATTCACCCCTCCACTTT
CASSQAIGFNNSPLHF
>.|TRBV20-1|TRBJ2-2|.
TGCAGTGCTATCCCGAGCCCCGGCCCCGGGGAGCTGTTTTTT
CSAIPSPGPGELFF
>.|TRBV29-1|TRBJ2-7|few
TGCAGCGGAGGCCGTAACTTGGGTGACGAGCAGTACTTC
CSGGRNLGDEQYF
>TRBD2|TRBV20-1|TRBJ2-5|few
TGCAGTGCTAGAGACAGTAGCGGGAGGGTGGAGACCCAGTACTTC
CSARDSSGRVETQYF
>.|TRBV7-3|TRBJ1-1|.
TGTGCCAGCAGCTTAGGCAGGGAGGACACTGAAGCTTTCTTT
CASSLGREDTEAFF
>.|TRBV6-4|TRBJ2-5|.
TGTGCCAGCAGTGACTTAATAGGAAAGACCCAGTACTTC
CASSDLIGKTQYF
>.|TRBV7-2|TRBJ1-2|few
TGTGCCAGCAGCTTAGATGCTGGGCCCCCCCCCGGTGGCTACACCTTC
CASSLDAGPPPGGYTF
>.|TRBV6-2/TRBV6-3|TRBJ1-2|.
TGTGCCAGCAGCCCACAGGGCCTTTCTAACTATGGCTACACCTTC
CASSPQGLSNYGYTF
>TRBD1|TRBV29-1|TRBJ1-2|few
TGCAGCGTTGAAGATCGGGGACAGGGGTACTATGGCTACACCTTC
CSVEDRGQGYYGYTF
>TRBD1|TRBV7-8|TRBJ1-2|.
TGTGCCAGCAGCTTGAGCCGGGACAGCTTTGGCTACACCTTC
CASSLSRDSFGYTF
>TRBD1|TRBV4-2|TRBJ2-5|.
TGTGCCAGCAGTATGGACAGGGAGAAGACCCAGTACTTC
CASSMDREKTQYF
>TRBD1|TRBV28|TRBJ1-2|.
TGTGCCAGCGGGGGACAGGGAGGCTACACCTTC
CASGGQGGYTF
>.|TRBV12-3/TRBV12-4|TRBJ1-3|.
TGTGCCAGCGCACAAATTCGGAGCTCTGGAAACACCATATATTTT
CASAQIRSSGNTIYF
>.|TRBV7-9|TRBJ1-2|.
TGTGCCAGCAGCTTAGCGGACCGATACTATGGCTACACCTTC
CASSLADRYYGYTF
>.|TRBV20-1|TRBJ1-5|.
TGCAGTGCCACGGACGGGATCAATCAGCCCCAGCATTTT
CSATDGINQPQHF
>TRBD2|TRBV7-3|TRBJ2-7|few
TGTGCCAGCAGCTTAAAGGGGACTAGCAGCTCCTACGAGCAGTACTTC
CASSLKGTSSSYEQYF
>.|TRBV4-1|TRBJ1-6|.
TGCGCCAGCAGCCAACTCCCACAGGGAATCCCCTCACCCCTCCACTTT
CASSQLPQGIPSPLHF
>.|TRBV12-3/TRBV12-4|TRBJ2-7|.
TGTGCCAGCAGTTTCGGGGGGACGACAGGGGACGAGCAGTACTTC
CASSFGGTTGDEQYF
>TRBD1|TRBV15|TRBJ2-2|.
TGTGCCACCAGCAGAGATAGGGCACAGGGGCGGTTGGAGCTGTTTTTT
CATSRDRAQGRLELFF
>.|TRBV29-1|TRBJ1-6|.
TGCAGCGTTTCTGTGGCAGATAATTCACCCCTCCACTTT
CSVSVADNSPLHF
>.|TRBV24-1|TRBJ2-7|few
TGTGCCACCAGTGATTTAGGTGGGGCCGACTACGAGCAGTACTTC
CATSDLGGADYEQYF
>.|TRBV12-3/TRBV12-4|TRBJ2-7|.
TGTGCCAGCAGTCCCCTAGTATACGAGCAGTACTTC
CASSPLVYEQYF
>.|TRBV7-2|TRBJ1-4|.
TGTGCCAGCAGCTCCCACCACGGTGAAAAACTGTTTTTT
CASSSHHGEKLFF
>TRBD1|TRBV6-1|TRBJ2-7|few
TGTGCCAGCAGTGAACGGGACAGGGGCGAGCAGTACTTC
CASSERDRGEQYF
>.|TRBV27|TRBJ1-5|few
TGTGCCAGCAGTTTTGAGGGAGTGAACCAGCCCCAGCATTTT
CASSFEGVNQPQHF
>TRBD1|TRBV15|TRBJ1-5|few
TGTGCCACCAATCGAATGGGGAAAGGGGGCCAGCCCCAGCATTTT
CATNRMGKGGQPQHF
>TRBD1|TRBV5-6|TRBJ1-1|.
TGTGCCAGCAGCTTGGCCTTAGGGACAGGAATGAACACTGAAGCTTTCTTT
CASSLALGTGMNTEAFF
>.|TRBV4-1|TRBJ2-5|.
TGCGCCAGCAGCCAAGACGCGGGGCGAGAGACCCAGTACTTC
CASSQDAGRETQYF